The sequence of this T cell receptor beta chain was determined in a study of identifying expanded T cells in peripheral blood. Points on this clone: As yet, its antigen is unknown.

Here immunoSEQ multiplex PCR was the method, and the copy in TCRdb shows in-frame clones only, minus some. The table has just over 90,000 clones, approximately 91% seen once. Findings of the study overall: Variance in clone template counts between approximately 2-week samples significantly increased with total template count across all healthy donors.

Germline V gene data show CDR1 as LGHNA and CDR2 as YSLEER. The CDR3 is 16 amino acids. V lost 5 bases to trimming and J lost 0 bases, with 17 bases between them. The sample taken for sequencing was blood. The V and J genes are TRBV4-3 and TRBJ2-7, with a weak D call TRBD2 (5 bases). The source of this sequence is a person aged 18 to 75 in good health. The CDR3 loop is CASSSRAGECSYEQYF. As DNA, the CDR3 is TGCGCCAGCAGCTCCCGGGCGGGTGAATGCTCCTACGAGCAGTACTTC.